These 15 T cell receptor beta chains came from one sample sequenced in a study of blood T cells in healthy people across ages. A second about 6 to 11 cycle PCR used barcoded and J-beta primers. From the 5' RACE reads, TCRdb called clonotypes with MiXCR, one entry per CDR3 protein. The profile shows fewer than 950,000 distinct CDR3 sequences, roughly 34% of them singletons. The sample consisted of blood. The source of these receptors is a man in his late teens or twenties in good health.

In the case of this clonotype: Its ends do not fully match the called genes, so a read error is possible. The chain uses TRBV12-3 or TRBV12-4 and TRBJ1-5; 10 bases align to TRBD1. The CDR3 extends over 15 amino acids. Written as DNA, the CDR3 is TGTACCAGCAGTTTGACAGGGGGCAGGAGTCAGCCCCAGCATTTT. This sequence encodes CTSSLTGGRSQPQHF.

Notes on this clonotype: One end of the junction is discordant with germline, which a read error may explain. This chain connects TRBV12-3 or TRBV12-4 to TRBJ2-7; D might be TRBD1 (5 bases). This CDR3 has 13 residues. The CDR3 loop reads CACSFDSSYEQYF. CDR3 DNA sequence: TGTGCCTGCAGTTTCGACAGCTCCTACGAGCAGTACTTC.

The chain employs TRBV10-3 and TRBJ2-1; 9 bases fit TRBD2. Trimming at V came to 4 bases and at J to 5 bases, leaving 12 bases not matched to a gene. CDR1 and CDR2 (germline): ENHRY, SYGVKD. The CDR3 runs 17 residues. As DNA, the CDR3 is TGTGCCATCAGTGTGGGGTGGGGGACTAGCACAAACAATGAGCAGTTCTTC. It is translated as CAISVGWGTSTNNEQFF.

This clonotype was seen a single time. This sequence joins TRBV6-2 or TRBV6-3 and TRBJ2-5; D may be TRBD1 or TRBD2 (5 bases each). Matching the DNA end better, TRBJ2-7 makes the J call doubtful. The CDR3 sequence is 16 residues long. CDR1 is MNHEY, CDR2 SVGEGT, per germline. The CDR3 loop is CASSYSLRDVSYEQYF. In DNA form, the CDR3 reads TGTGCCAGCAGTTACTCGCTCAGGGACGTATCCTACGAGCAGTACTTC.

There are many counts of this clonotype. The chain joins TRBV7-8 to TRBJ1-2; perhaps TRBD1 as D (5 bases). The CDR3 is 14 residues long. V was trimmed by 7 bases and J by 3 bases, leaving 15 bases between them. Germline assignment: CDR1 SGHVS and CDR2 FQNEAQ. CDR3 DNA: TGTGCCAGCACCCCCGGGAGGGGTCACTATGGCTACACCTTC. It yields the protein CASTPGRGHYGYTF.

This clonotype showed up just a few times. The V gene is TRBV4-2, the J gene TRBJ2-4; D not certain. The CDR3 spans 16 residues. Germline V lookup: CDR1 LGHNA, CDR2 YNFKEQ. V was shortened by 0 bases and J by 0 bases, with 9 bases between the two germline ends. As DNA, the CDR3 is TGTGCCAGCAGCCAAGATTGGAGCTTAGCCAAAAACATTCAGTACTTC. This codes for CASSQDWSLAKNIQYF.

This clonotype has a count of ten or more. The rearrangement joins TRBV10-3 to TRBJ2-7; 10 nucleotides line up with TRBD1. From germline, CDR1 is ENHRY and CDR2 SYGVKD. The CDR3 is 14 residues long. J gave up 6 bases and V 5 bases, and 7 bases lay outside the gene matches. This CDR3 reads CAISPGTGVGEQYF. The CDR3 nucleotides read TGTGCCATCAGTCCCGGGACAGGGGTCGGCGAGCAGTACTTC.

The CDR3 DNA reads as TGCAGCGTCCATCGACAGGGGCTGAACACTGAAGCTTTCTTT. Translation gives CSVHRQGLNTEAFF. The V and J genes are TRBV29-1 and TRBJ1-1, with TRBD1 matching 8 bases. Unmatched junction bases numbered 6, after V lost 6 bases and J lost 0 bases. Germline loops: CDR1 SQVTM, CDR2 ANQGSEA. This CDR3 is 14 amino acids long.

The gene calls are TRBV27 and TRBJ1-5; no definite D call. Trimming left V 1 base short and J 6 bases short, with 7 bases between. Germline V CDR1 and CDR2: MNHEY, SMNVEV (reference sequence). The CDR3 totals 13 residues. This chain's CDR3 is CASSLFIGQPQHF. The CDR3 coding sequence is TGTGCCAGCAGTTTATTTATAGGTCAGCCCCAGCATTTT.

For the CDR3, the DNA is TGTGCCAGCAGCCCCATATCCCTGACTAGCCATACCAGGGATGAGCAGTTCTTC. Amino acid sequence: CASSPISLTSHTRDEQFF. The V call is TRBV6-2 or TRBV6-3, the J call TRBJ2-1; TRBD2 agrees at 7 bases. V gave up 6 bases and J gave up 8 bases; unmatched junction bases: 22. Germline CDR1 and CDR2: MNHEY and SVGEGT. The CDR3 runs 18 residues.

This clonotype was seen a handful of times. The rearrangement joins TRBV12-3 or TRBV12-4 to TRBJ2-3; maybe TRBD1 (5 bases). The CDR3 extends over 15 amino acids. The V gene lost 1 base and the J gene lost 2 bases, with 10 bases spanning the gap. In nucleotides, the CDR3 is TGTGCCAGCAGTTTAGAGGGGCATAACACAGATACGCAGTATTTT. Residues: CASSLEGHNTDTQYF.

The CDR3 DNA sequence: TGTGCCAGCAGCACACGGGAAAGGGGCAATGAGCAGTTCTTC. Protein product: CASSTRERGNEQFF. The chain recombines TRBV13 with TRBJ2-1; D possibly matches TRBD1 or TRBD2 (5 bases each). Germline values: CDR1 PRHDT, CDR2 FYEKMQ (reference sequence). Trimming removed 5 bases at V and 6 bases at J, with 14 bases between. The CDR3 extends over 14 amino acids.

This clonotype occurred many times. The chain uses TRBV20-1 and TRBJ2-1; D may be TRBD2 (6 bases). Germline CDR1 and CDR2: DFQATT and SNEGSKA (reference sequence). The CDR3 consists of 16 residues. With 1 base removed from V and 0 bases from J, the gap between germline ends came to 13 bases. Here the CDR3 DNA reads TGCAGTGCTAGAGTGGGGGGACGGAGCTCCTACAATGAGCAGTTCTTC. Its protein is CSARVGGRSSYNEQFF.

The V gene is TRBV15, the J gene TRBJ2-1; 7 nucleotides line up with TRBD2. From germline, CDR1 is LNHNV and CDR2 YYDKDF (reference sequence). With V trimmed by 7 bases and J by 3 bases, 3 bases remained unmatched. This CDR3 is built from 13 residues. The CDR3 protein is CATKPSGYNEQFF. DNA for the CDR3: TGTGCCACCAAGCCTAGCGGCTACAATGAGCAGTTCTTC.

The chain recombines TRBV7-2 with TRBJ2-5, with 7 bases that match TRBD2. Germline V gene lookup returns CDR1 SGHTA and CDR2 FQGNSA. J lost 2 bases, V lost 3 bases, and 6 bases had no gene match. The CDR3 totals 15 residues. CDR3 nucleotides: TGTGCCAGCAGCTTCGCGGGGGAGACTCAAGAGACCCAGTACTTC. Translation: CASSFAGETQETQYF.